The 13 T cell receptor beta chains presented below share a single source sample, sequenced in a study of T cell responses to AZD1222 COVID-19 vaccine. This table comes from immunoSEQ multiplex PCR, and its TCRdb copy is limited to in-frame clones, with some not included. The sample lists over 45,000 clones, approximately 91% occurring once. The sample was peripheral blood, taken 28 days after the second AZD1222 dose. The receptors were sampled from an adult who received the AZD1222 COVID-19 vaccine.

The sample holds one count of this clone. V and J are TRBV6-5 and TRBJ2-7, with 8 bases that match TRBD1. CDR1 MNHEY and CDR2 SVGAGI come from the germline V gene. The V gene end was trimmed by 8 bases and the J gene end by 2 bases; junction bases not matched to a gene: 5. The CDR3 runs to 13 residues. CDR3 in amino acids: CASPGQGAYEQYF. The DNA for the CDR3 is TGTGCCAGCCCCGGACAGGGCGCCTACGAGCAGTACTTC.

The rearrangement links TRBV18 to TRBJ1-1, with D perhaps TRBD1 (5 bases). Trimming shortened V by 3 bases and J by 4 bases, and 9 bases separated the two germline ends. The germline CDR1 and CDR2 sequences are KGHSH and LQKENI. The CDR3 runs to 13 residues. The CDR3 protein is CASSPQGSTEAFF. CDR3 nucleotides: TGTGCCAGCTCACCGCAGGGTAGCACTGAAGCTTTCTTT. Supplemented by reference TRBV18 and TRBJ1-1, the full variable domain reads NAGVMQNPRHLVRRRGQEARLRCSPMKGHSHVYWYRQLPEEGLKFMVYLQKENIIDESGMPKERFSAEFPKEGPSILRIQQVVRGDSAAYFCASSPQGSTEAFFGQGTRLTVV.

This chain joins TRBV7-9 and TRBJ2-1; 13 nucleotides agree with TRBD2. CDR1 is SEHNR and CDR2 is FQNEAQ in the germline V gene (reference sequence). CDR3 length: 19 amino acids. After removal of 6 bases from V and 0 bases from J, the junction contained 11 bases not matched to a gene. The CDR3 here is CASSPGGTSGKSSYNEQFF. For the CDR3, the DNA is TGTGCCAGCAGTCCGGGGGGGACTAGCGGGAAGAGCTCCTACAATGAGCAGTTCTTC.

The J gene is TRBJ2-7, the V gene TRBV9; possibly TRBD2 for D (7 bases). The CDR3 spans 15 residues. With 4 bases removed from V and 4 bases from J, the gap between germline ends came to 18 bases. From germline, CDR1 is SGDLS and CDR2 YYNGEE. The CDR3 DNA reads as TGTGCCAGCAGCCCGACTGGGGGGGGCTTTTACGAGCAGTACTTC. It is translated as CASSPTGGGFYEQYF.

This clone was detected only once. The rearrangement joins TRBV18 to TRBJ1-3; D may be TRBD1 (6 bases). V was cut by 4 bases and J by 2 bases, with 15 bases left in between. Germline-derived CDR1 and CDR2 are KGHSH and LQKENI. This CDR3 contains 16 residues. The CDR3 sequence: CASSLRTVNTGNTIYF. For the CDR3, the DNA is TGTGCCAGCTCACTCAGGACAGTCAACACTGGAAACACCATATATTTT.

V gene TRBV12-3 or TRBV12-4 combines with J gene TRBJ1-1, with a weak D call TRBD1 (5 bases). The V gene lost 6 bases and the J gene lost 3 bases, with 11 bases spanning the gap. This CDR3 region has 13 residues. This CDR3 reads CASSSGGDTEAFF. In nucleotides, the CDR3 is TGTGCCAGCAGCTCAGGAGGGGACACTGAAGCTTTCTTT.

The gene calls are TRBV25-1 and TRBJ1-2, with D perhaps matching TRBD1 (5 bases). V gave up 0 bases and J gave up 4 bases, with 12 bases separating them. The CDR3 is 15 residues long. Germline V lookup: CDR1 MGHDK, CDR2 SYGVNS. The CDR3 coding sequence is TGTGCCAGCAGTGAATATGGGAGAGGGGCCTATGGCTACACCTTC. It codes for CASSEYGRGAYGYTF.

The chain employs TRBV4-2 and TRBJ2-3; perhaps TRBD1 as D (5 bases). Germline-derived CDR1 and CDR2 are LGHNA and YNFKEQ. There are 14 residues in the CDR3. Between the trimmed V and J ends, which lost 1 base and 4 bases, there was a span of 9 bases. DNA of the CDR3: TGTGCCAGCAGCCAAGGACAGTGGCCAGATACGCAGTATTTT. Translation: CASSQGQWPDTQYF.

This clone was detected only a few times. This chain joins TRBV27 and TRBJ2-7, with 11 bases matching TRBD1. Trimming at V came to 0 bases and at J to 3 bases, leaving 4 bases not matched to a gene. The length of the CDR3 is 16 residues. Germline V gives CDR1 MNHEY, CDR2 SMNVEV (reference sequence). CDR3: CASSLSRDRGDYEQYF. As DNA, the CDR3 is TGTGCCAGCAGTTTATCGAGGGACAGGGGGGACTACGAGCAGTACTTC.

This chain connects TRBV24-1 to TRBJ1-1, with TRBD1 as a possible D gene (6 bases). This CDR3 contains 13 residues. CDR1 and CDR2 (germline): KGHDR, SFDVKD. Trimming stripped 4 bases from V and 5 bases from J, with 10 bases between. The CDR3 DNA sequence: TGTGCCACCAGTGAGCAGGGGACGACTGAAGCTTTCTTT. This sequence encodes CATSEQGTTEAFF.

The genes are TRBV19 and TRBJ2-7; perhaps TRBD1 as D (8 bases). Germline V CDR1 and CDR2: LNHDA, SQIVND (reference sequence). There are 13 residues in the CDR3. V lost 6 bases to trimming and J lost 3 bases, with 12 bases between them. In DNA form, the CDR3 reads TGTGCCAGTAGCCACAGGGGGGGCTACGAGCAGTACTTC. This encodes CASSHRGGYEQYF.

The chain carries TRBV29-1 and TRBJ1-2; unclear D gene. CDR1 and CDR2 (germline): SQVTM, ANQGSEA. V dropped 1 base and J dropped 4 bases, with 7 bases sitting between them. CDR3 length: 12 amino acids. The CDR3 loop is CSVEALSYGYTF. CDR3 DNA: TGCAGCGTTGAAGCCCTTAGCTATGGCTACACCTTC.

The CDR3 protein is CASSQYDNRNQPQHF. The CDR3 coding sequence is TGCGCCAGCAGCCAATACGACAACCGCAATCAGCCCCAGCATTTT. The J gene is TRBJ1-5, the V gene TRBV4-1; D not certain. With 2 bases removed from V and 2 bases from J, the gap between germline ends came to 10 bases. This CDR3 is 15 amino acids long. CDR1 MGHRA and CDR2 YSYEKL come from the germline V gene.